A single T cell receptor (beta chain) is shown here with its context. Antigen: not known. This entry belongs to a study of cytomegalovirus exposure and HLA in healthy donors. Study results and caveats: Analysis was performed later, and it showed HLA-associated TCR beta chains to be more clonally expanded than equally common others. A later look showed TCR association rates differing by HLA locus, highest for DRB1 and lowest for HLA-C.

J lost 4 bases, V lost 0 bases, and 3 bases had no gene match. CDR3 length: 15 residues. Per the germline V gene, CDR1 is SGHRS and CDR2 is YFSETQ. Amplification used 60 Vbeta primers and 13 Jbeta primers. The data were produced by immunoSEQ multiplex PCR, yet TCRdb's version contains in-frame clones alone and is incomplete. Of about 83,000 clones listed, about four fifths were seen once; the top ten hold roughly 4.2%. This clonotype was obtained from a man aged 60 to 75 in good health and CMV-seronegative. The V call is TRBV5-1, the J call TRBJ1-4; 7 nucleotides line up with TRBD1. The sample taken for sequencing was PBMCs. Here the CDR3 DNA reads TGCGCCAGCAGCTTGGGACAGGGTGGTAATGAAAAACTGTTTTTT. Protein: CASSLGQGGNEKLFF.